This T cell receptor (beta chain) was sequenced for a study of T cell responses to AZD1222 COVID-19 vaccine. Notes on the study in general: Following two doses of AZD1222, Spike-specific TCR breadth and depth rose.

V dropped 8 bases and J dropped 3 bases, with 16 bases sitting between them. There are 14 residues in the CDR3. Germline V gene data show CDR1 as LGHDT and CDR2 as YNNKEL (reference sequence). With respect to this clone: Antigen unknown.

Measured with immunoSEQ multiplex PCR; TCRdb has only the in-frame clones, and not every one. The profile shows tens of thousands of clones, approximately 88% of them singletons. This specimen consisted of peripheral blood, obtained on day 0 of MenACWY control vaccination. The chain recombines TRBV3-1 (or the pseudogene TRBV3-2) with TRBJ1-1, with D uncertain. This TCR came from an adult in good health. CDR3 sequence (DNA): TGTGCCAGCGCTCGTCGGGAGCCCTACACTGAAGCTTTCTTT. Its translation: CASARREPYTEAFF.